A single T cell receptor (beta chain) is shown here with its context. The CDR3 has 19 residues. All enrollees were about 18 to 90 years old and from about two dozen US areas. Assignment of participants to cohorts was predicated upon participant-reported clinical history. Study processing details: The authors estimated nucleated cell counts from reference gene primer amplification. Sequencing used immunoSEQ multiplex PCR; TCRdb keeps in-frame clones, though not all of them. V and J calls and clone size follow that table, whereas D and trimming were derived from the DNA. In the table there are some 190,000 clones, 75% to 90% of which are singletons. This specimen comes from a study of blood T cell repertoires in COVID-19. Study-level information: T cells, B-cell-depleted T cells, or PBMCs supplied cDNA or gDNA.

The V and J genes are TRBV21-1 and TRBJ1-5. TRBV21-1 is given as a pseudogene. The receptor was derived from a middle-aged woman with acute COVID-19. Sequencing input: PBMCs or T cells enriched from blood (not recorded which). The CDR3 region has the DNA TGTGCCAGCAGCAAGCAGGGACTGGCAGAGAAATATAGCAATCAGCCCCAGCATTTT. It yields the protein CASSKQGLAEKYSNQPQHF.